This T cell receptor beta chain was recorded in a study of beta chain features in type 1 diabetes. Study in general: Across all samples, some 98 million sorted cells were examined. Study outcomes and limitations: Researchers report that Type 1 diabetes patients had moderately but significantly shorter TCRB CDR3s across all four CD4+ subsets. Comparison showed that naive, central memory and Treg TCRB repertoires appeared more similar among patients than among healthy donors.

Sorted CD4+ subsets: naive, central memory, regulatory, stem cell-like memory (CD45RO/CCR7/CD25/CD127/CD95/CD27 panel). As for this clone: Antigen specificity is unknown.

Every bit of the isolated RNA underwent reverse transcription, so sequencing read expressed TCRB transcripts. For naive, central memory and regulatory T cell samples, reads averaged roughly 3.7 million. TCRdb keeps only in-frame clones here, not all; method: immunoSEQ multiplex PCR. The data show around 97,000 clones, approximately 30% seen once. This CDR3 region has 15 residues. Germline V CDR1 and CDR2: MDHEN, SYDVKM. V was clipped by 3 bases and J by 5 bases; unmatched bases: 9. The sample taken for sequencing was central memory CD4+ T cells from blood. This receptor was identified in a young woman with type 1 diabetes. The gene calls are TRBV28 and TRBJ2-5; 7 nucleotides line up with TRBD2. CDR3 sequence: CASSFRSGRAETQYF. Here the CDR3 DNA reads TGTGCCAGCAGTTTCAGGTCAGGGAGGGCGGAGACCCAGTACTTC.